This TCR beta chain was identified during a study of OX40 agonist ivuxolimab in advanced cancers. The CDR3 consists of 18 residues. Per germline, CDR1 SGDLS and CDR2 YYNGEE. Unmatched junction bases numbered 15, after V lost 4 bases and J lost 5 bases. Data came from immunoSEQ multiplex PCR; TCRdb stores just in-frame clones and leaves some out. The data hold approximately 70,000 clones, with around 83% observed a single time. Specimen: CD4+ or CD8+ T cells sorted from blood, collected in a trial of the OX40 agonist ivuxolimab. This chain uses TRBV9 with TRBJ2-2; 9 positions agree with TRBD2. This TCR was sampled from an adult with an advanced solid tumor such as melanoma, head and neck, liver or kidney cancer. The CDR3 DNA is TGTGCCAGCAGCCTCACCTCCTATAGCGGGAGAGGGACCGGGGAGCTGTTTTTT. This codes for CASSLTSYSGRGTGELFF.